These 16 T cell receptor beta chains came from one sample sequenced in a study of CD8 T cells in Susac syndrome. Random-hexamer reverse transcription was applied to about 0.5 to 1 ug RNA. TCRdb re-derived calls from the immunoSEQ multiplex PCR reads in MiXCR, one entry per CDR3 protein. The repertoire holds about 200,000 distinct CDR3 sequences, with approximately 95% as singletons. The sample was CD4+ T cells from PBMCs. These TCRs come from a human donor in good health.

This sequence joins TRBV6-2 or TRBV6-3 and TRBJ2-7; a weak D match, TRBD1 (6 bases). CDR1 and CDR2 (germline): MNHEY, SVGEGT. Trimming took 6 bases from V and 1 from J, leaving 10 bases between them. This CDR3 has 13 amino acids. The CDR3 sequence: CASSRQVSYEQYV. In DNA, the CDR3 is TGTGCCAGCAGCCGACAGGTGTCCTACGAGCAGTACGTC.

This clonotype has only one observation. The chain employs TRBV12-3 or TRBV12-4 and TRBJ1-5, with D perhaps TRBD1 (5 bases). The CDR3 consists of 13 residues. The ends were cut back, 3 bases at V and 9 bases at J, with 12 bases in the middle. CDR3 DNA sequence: TGTGCCAGCAGTTTTCTCAGGGAAGGGCCCCAGCATTTT. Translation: CASSFLREGPQHF.

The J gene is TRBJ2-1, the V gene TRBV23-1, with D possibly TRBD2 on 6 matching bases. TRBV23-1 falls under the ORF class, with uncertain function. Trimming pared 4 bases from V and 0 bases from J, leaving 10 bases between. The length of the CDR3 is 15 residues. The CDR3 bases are TGCGCCAGCAGTCGGAGGGGTTCCTCCTACAATGAGCAGTTCTTC. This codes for CASSRRGSSYNEQFF.

The CDR3 bases are TGTGCCACCAGTGATCCCACGCACAATGAGCAGTTCTTC. It specifies CATSDPTHNEQFF. The chain carries TRBV24-1 and TRBJ2-1, with unresolved D. Germline CDR1 and CDR2: KGHDR and SFDVKD. Trimming pared 3 bases from V and 5 bases from J, leaving 7 bases between. This CDR3 is 13 amino acids long.

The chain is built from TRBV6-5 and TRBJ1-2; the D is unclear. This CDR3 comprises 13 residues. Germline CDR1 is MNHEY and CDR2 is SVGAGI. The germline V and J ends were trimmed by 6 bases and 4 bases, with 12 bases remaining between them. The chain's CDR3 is CASSSQMGYGYTF. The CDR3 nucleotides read TGTGCCAGCAGCTCTCAGATGGGCTATGGCTACACCTTC.

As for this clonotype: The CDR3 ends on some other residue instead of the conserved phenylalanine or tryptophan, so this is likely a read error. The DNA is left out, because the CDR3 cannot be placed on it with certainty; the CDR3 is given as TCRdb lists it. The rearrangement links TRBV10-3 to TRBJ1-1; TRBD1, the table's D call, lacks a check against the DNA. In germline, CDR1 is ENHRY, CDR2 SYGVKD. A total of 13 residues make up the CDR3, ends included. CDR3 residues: CAISESIRDRPKI.

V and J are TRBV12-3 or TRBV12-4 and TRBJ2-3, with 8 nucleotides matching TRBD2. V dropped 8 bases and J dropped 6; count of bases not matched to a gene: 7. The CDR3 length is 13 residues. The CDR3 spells CASGSGSPDTQYF. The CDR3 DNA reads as TGTGCCAGCGGGAGCGGGAGCCCCGATACGCAGTATTTT.

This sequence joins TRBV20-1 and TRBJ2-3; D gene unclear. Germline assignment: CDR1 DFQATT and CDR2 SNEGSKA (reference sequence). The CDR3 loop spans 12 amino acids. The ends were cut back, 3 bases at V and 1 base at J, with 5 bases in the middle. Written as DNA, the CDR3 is TGCAGTGCTAGGTCGGGCACAGATACGCAGTATTTT. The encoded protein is CSARSGTDTQYF.

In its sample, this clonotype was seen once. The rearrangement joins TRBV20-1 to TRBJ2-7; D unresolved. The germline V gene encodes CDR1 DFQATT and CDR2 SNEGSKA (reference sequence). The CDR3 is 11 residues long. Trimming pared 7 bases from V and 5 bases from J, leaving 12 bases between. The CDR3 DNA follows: TGCAGTGGGTTGACTCTTAACGAGCAGTACGTC. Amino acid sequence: CSGLTLNEQYV.

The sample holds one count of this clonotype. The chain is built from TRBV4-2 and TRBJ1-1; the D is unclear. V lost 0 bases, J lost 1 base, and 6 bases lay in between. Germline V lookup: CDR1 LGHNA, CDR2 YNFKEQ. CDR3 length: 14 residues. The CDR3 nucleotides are TGTGCCAGCAGCCAAGATGGGTGGAACACTGAAGCTTTCTTT. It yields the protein CASSQDGWNTEAFF.

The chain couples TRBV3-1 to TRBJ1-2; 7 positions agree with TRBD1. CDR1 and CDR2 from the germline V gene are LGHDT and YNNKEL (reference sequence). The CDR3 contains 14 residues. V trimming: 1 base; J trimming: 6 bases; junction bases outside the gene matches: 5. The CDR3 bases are TGTGCCAGCAGCCAAGGGGACAGTGCGGATGGCTACACCTTC. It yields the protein CASSQGDSADGYTF.

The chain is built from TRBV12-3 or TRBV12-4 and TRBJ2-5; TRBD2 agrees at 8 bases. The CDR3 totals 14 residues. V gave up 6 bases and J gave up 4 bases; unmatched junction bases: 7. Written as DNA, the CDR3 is TGTGCCAGCAGCCTGCTCGGGGGGGCAGAGACCCAGTACTTC. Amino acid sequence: CASSLLGGAETQYF.

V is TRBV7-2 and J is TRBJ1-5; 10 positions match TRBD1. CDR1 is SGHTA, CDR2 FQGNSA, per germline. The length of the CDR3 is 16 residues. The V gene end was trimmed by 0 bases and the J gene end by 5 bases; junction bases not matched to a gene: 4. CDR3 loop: CASSLAGDRGDQPQHF. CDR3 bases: TGTGCCAGCAGCTTAGCTGGGGACAGGGGCGATCAGCCCCAGCATTTT. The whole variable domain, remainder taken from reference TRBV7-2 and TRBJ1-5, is GAGVSQSPSNKVTEKGKDVELRCDPISGHTALYWYRQSLGQGLEFLIYFQGNSAPDKSGLPSDRFSAERTGGSVSTLTIQRTQQEDSAVYLCASSLAGDRGDQPQHFGDGTRLSIL.

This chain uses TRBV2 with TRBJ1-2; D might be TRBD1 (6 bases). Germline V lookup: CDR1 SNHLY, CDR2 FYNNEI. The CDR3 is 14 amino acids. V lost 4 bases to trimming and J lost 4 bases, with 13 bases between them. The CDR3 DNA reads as TGTGCCAGCAGTGGCCAGGACAGACGCTATGGCTACACCTTC. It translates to CASSGQDRRYGYTF.

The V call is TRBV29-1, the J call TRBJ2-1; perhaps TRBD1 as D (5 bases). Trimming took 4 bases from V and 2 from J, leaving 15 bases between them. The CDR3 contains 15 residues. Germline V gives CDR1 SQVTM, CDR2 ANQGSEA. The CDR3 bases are TGCAGCGTTGTTAGGAGTCCAGGGCCCTACAATGAGCAGTTCTTC. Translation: CSVVRSPGPYNEQFF.

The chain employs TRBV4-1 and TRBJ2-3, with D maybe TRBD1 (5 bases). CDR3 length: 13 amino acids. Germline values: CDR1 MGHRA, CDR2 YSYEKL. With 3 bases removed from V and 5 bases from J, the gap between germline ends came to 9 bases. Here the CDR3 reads CASSHPGRDTQYF. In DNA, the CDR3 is TGCGCCAGCAGCCACCCAGGGCGAGATACGCAGTATTTT.